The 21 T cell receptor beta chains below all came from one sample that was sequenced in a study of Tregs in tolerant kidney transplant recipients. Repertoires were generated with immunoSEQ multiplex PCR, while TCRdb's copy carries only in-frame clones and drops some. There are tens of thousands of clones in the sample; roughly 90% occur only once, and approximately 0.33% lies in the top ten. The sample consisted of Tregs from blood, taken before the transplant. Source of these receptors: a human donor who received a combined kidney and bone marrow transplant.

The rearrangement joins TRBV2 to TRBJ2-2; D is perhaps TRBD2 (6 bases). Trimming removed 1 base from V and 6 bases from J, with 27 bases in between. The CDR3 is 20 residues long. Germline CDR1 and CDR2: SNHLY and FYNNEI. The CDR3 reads CASSEVGARRGRADAGELFF. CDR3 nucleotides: TGTGCCAGCAGTGAAGTTGGGGCAAGGAGGGGACGGGCTGATGCCGGGGAGCTGTTTTTT.

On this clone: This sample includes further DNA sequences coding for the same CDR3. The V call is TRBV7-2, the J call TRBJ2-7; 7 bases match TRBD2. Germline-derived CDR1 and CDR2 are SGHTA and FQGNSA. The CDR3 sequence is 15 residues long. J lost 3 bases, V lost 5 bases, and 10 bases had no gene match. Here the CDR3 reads CASSLLAGENYEQYF. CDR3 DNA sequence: TGTGCCAGCAGCCTCCTGGCGGGAGAGAACTACGAGCAGTACTTC.

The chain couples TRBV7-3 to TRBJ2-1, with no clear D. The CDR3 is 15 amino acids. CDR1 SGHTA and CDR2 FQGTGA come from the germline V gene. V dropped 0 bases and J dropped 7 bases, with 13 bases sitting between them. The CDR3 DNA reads TGTGCCAGCAGCTTAACGTCCGGGCGTAGGAATGAGCAGTTCTTC. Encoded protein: CASSLTSGRRNEQFF. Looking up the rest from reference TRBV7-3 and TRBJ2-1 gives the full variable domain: GAGVSQTPSNKVTEKGKYVELRCDPISGHTALYWYRQSLGQGPEFLIYFQGTGAADDSGLPNDRFFAVRPEGSVSTLKIQRTERGDSAVYLCASSLTSGRRNEQFFGPGTRLTVL.

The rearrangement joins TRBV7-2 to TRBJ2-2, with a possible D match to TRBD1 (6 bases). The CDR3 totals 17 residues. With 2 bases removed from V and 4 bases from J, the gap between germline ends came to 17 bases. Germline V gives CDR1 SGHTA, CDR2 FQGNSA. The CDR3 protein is CASSLRGRTVSTGELFF. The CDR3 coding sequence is TGTGCCAGCAGCTTAAGGGGAAGGACAGTATCCACCGGGGAGCTGTTTTTT.

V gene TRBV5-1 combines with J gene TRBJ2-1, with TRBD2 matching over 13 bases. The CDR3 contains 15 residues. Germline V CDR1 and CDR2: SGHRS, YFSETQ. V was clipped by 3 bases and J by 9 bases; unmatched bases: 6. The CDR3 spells CASSSRTSGSSEQFF. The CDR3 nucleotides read TGCGCCAGCAGCTCACGGACTAGCGGGAGTAGTGAGCAGTTCTTC.

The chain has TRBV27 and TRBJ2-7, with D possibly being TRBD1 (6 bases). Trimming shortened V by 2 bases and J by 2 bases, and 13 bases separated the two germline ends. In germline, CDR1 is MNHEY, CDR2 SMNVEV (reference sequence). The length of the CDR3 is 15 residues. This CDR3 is CASSLLGTSAYEQYF. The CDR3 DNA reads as TGTGCCAGCAGTTTACTGGGGACATCAGCCTACGAGCAGTACTTC.

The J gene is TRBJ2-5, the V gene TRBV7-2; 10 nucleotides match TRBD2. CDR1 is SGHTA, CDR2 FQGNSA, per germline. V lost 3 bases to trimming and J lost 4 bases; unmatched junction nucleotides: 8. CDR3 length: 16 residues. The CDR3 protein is CASSFLSGRAAETQYF. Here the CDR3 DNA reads TGTGCCAGCAGCTTTCTCAGCGGGAGGGCCGCAGAGACCCAGTACTTC.

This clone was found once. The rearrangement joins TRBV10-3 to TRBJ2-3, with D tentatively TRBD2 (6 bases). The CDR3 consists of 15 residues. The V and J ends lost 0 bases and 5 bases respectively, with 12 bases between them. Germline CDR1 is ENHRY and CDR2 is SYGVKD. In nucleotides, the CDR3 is TGTGCCATCAGTGAGTCTAGCGGAGTACGAGATACGCAGTATTTT. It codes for CAISESSGVRDTQYF.

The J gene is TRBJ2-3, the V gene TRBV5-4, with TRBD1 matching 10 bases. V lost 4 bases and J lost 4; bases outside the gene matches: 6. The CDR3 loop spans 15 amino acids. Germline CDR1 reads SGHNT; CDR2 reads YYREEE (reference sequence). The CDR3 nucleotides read TGTGCCAGCAGCAAACTGACAGGGGGCTCAGATACGCAGTATTTT. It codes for CASSKLTGGSDTQYF.

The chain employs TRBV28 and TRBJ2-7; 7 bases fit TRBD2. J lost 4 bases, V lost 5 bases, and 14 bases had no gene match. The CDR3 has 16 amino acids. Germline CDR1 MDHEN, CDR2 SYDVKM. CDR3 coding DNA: TGTGCCAGCAGTCCCCCCGGGAGCGGGGCAAGGTACGAGCAGTACTTC. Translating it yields CASSPPGSGARYEQYF.

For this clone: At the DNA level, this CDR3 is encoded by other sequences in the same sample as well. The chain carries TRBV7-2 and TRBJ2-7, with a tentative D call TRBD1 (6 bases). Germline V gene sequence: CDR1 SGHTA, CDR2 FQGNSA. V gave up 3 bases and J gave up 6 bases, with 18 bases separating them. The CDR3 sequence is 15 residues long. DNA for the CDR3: TGTGCCAGCAGCTTTGTGGGACAAGGGGCATCCGAGCAGTACTTC. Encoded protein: CASSFVGQGASEQYF.

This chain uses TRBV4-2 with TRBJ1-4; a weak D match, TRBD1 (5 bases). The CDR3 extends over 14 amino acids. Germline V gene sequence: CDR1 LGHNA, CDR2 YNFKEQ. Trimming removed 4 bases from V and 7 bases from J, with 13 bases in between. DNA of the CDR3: TGTGCCAGCAGCCCCGGGACTCTGGGTGAAAAACTGTTTTTT. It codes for CASSPGTLGEKLFF.

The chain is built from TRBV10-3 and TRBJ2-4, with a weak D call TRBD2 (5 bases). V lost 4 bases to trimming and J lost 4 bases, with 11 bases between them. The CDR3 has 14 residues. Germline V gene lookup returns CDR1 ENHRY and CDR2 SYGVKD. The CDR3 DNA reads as TGTGCCATCAGTGGAGGGCAAGGTAAAAACATTCAGTACTTC. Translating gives CAISGGQGKNIQYF.

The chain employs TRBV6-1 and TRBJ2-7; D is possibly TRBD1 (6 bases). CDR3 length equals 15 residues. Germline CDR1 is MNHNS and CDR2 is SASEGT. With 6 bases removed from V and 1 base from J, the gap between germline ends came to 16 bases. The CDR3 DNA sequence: TGTGCCAGCAGACGATCCGGGACACCTTCCTACGAGCAGTACTTC. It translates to CASRRSGTPSYEQYF.

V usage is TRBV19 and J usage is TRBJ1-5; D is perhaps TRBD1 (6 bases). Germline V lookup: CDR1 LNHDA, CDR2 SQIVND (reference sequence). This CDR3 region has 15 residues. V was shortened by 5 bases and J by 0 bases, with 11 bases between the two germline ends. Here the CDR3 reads CASSLTGFSNQPQHF. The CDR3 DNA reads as TGTGCCAGTAGTTTAACAGGGTTTAGCAATCAGCCCCAGCATTTT.

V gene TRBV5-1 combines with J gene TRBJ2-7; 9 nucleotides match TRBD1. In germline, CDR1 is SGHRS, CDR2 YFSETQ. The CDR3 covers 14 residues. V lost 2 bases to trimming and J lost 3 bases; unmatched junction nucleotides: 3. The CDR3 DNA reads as TGCGCCAGCAGCTTCGGACAGGGGAACTACGAGCAGTACTTC. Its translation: CASSFGQGNYEQYF.

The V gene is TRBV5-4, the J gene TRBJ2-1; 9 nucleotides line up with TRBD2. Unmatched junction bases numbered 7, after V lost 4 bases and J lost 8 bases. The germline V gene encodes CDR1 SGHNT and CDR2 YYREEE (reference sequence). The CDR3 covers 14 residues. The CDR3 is CASSAGGKEHEQFF. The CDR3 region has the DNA TGTGCCAGCAGCGCGGGGGGGAAGGAGCATGAGCAGTTCTTC.

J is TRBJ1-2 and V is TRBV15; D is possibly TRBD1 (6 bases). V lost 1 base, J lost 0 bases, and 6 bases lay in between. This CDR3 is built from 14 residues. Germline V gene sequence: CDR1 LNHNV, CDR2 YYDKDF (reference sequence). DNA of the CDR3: TGTGCCACCAGCAGAGGGACAGCTAACTATGGCTACACCTTC. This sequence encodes CATSRGTANYGYTF. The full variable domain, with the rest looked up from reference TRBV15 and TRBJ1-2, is DAMVIQNPRYQVTQFGKPVTLSCSQTLNHNVMYWYQQKSSQAPKLLFHYYDKDFNNEADTPDNFQSRRPNTSFCFLDIRSPGLGDTAMYLCATSRGTANYGYTFGSGTRLTVV.

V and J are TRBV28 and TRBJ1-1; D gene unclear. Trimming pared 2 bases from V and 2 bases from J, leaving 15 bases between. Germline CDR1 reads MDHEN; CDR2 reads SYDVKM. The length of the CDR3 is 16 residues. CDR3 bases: TGTGCCAGCAGTTTAAGGTCTCACTGGGATAACACTGAAGCTTTCTTT. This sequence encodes CASSLRSHWDNTEAFF. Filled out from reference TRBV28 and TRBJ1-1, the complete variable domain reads DVKVTQSSRYLVKRTGEKVFLECVQDMDHENMFWYRQDPGLGLRLIYFSYDVKMKEKGDIPEGYSVSREKKERFSLILESASTNQTSMYLCASSLRSHWDNTEAFFGQGTRLTVV.

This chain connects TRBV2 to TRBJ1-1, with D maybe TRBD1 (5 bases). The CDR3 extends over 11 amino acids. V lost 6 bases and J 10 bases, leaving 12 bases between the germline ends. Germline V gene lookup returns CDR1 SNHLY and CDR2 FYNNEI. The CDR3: CASSGTARAFF. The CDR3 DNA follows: TGTGCCAGCAGCGGGACGGCCCGAGCTTTCTTT. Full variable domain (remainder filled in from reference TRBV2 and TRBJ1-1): EPEVTQTPSHQVTQMGQEVILRCVPISNHLYFYWYRQILGQKVEFLVSFYNNEISEKSEIFDDQFSVERPDGSNFTLKIRSTKLEDSAMYFCASSGTARAFFGQGTRLTVV.

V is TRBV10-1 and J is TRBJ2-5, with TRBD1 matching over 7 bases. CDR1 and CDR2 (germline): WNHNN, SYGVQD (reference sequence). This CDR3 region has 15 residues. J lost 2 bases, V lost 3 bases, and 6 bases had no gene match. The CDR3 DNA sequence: TGCGCCAGCAGTGATTCCAGGGGGTCTCAAGAGACCCAGTACTTC. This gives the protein CASSDSRGSQETQYF.